The 19 T cell receptor beta chains listed next were all sequenced from one sample in a study of cytomegalovirus exposure and HLA in healthy donors. This PCR relied on a set of 60 Vbeta primers and 13 Jbeta primers. Profiling relied on immunoSEQ multiplex PCR, and the TCRdb table lists in-frame clones only, not all of them. Here the sample spans about 190,000 clones, 65% to 80% being singletons. Specimen: PBMCs. The receptor source for this set is a man under 40 in good health and CMV-seropositive.

This clone was observed a handful of times. The chain carries TRBV6-6 and TRBJ1-4; TRBD1 matches 8 bases. V was pared by 4 bases and J by 8 bases, with 3 bases of the junction left unmatched. Germline lookup yields CDR1 MNHNY and CDR2 SVGAGI (reference sequence). CDR3 size: 13 residues. The DNA for the CDR3 is TGTGCCAGCAGTTGGACAGGGAACGAAAAACTGTTTTTT. It translates to CASSWTGNEKLFF.

This clone was recorded once. The chain combines TRBV27 with TRBJ2-1, with TRBD2 as a possible D gene (5 bases). Germline values: CDR1 MNHEY, CDR2 SMNVEV (reference sequence). The CDR3 consists of 15 residues. The V end lost 2 bases, the J end lost 10 bases, and 18 bases lay between the germline ends. CDR3 nucleotide sequence: TGTGCCAGCAGTTTAGACCGGCTAGCAGACGGAGAGCAGTTCTTC. Translated, it gives CASSLDRLADGEQFF.

CDR3 DNA sequence: TGTGCCAGCAGTTTAGGGGGGGGCGGCACTGAAGCTTTCTTT. Translation: CASSLGGGGTEAFF. The chain combines TRBV27 with TRBJ1-1; D is perhaps TRBD1 (6 bases). The CDR3 loop spans 14 amino acids. CDR1 and CDR2 (germline): MNHEY, SMNVEV (reference sequence). V lost 2 bases to trimming and J lost 4 bases, with 11 bases between them.

The rearrangement joins TRBV7-9 to TRBJ2-1; 10 bases fit TRBD2. Germline CDR1 is SEHNR and CDR2 is FQNEAQ (reference sequence). V lost 8 bases, J lost 7 bases, and 5 bases stayed unmatched. The CDR3 covers 13 residues. The CDR3 DNA follows: TGTGCCAGCTTCCCTAGCGGGGGAAATGAGCAGTTCTTC. Encoded protein: CASFPSGGNEQFF.

There are a few counts of this clone. This chain links TRBV11-2 with TRBJ2-1, with TRBD1 matching 8 bases. J lost 6 bases, V lost 5 bases, and 9 bases had no gene match. Per the germline V gene, CDR1 is SGHAT and CDR2 is FQNNGV. The CDR3 covers 15 residues. The CDR3 is CASSLAGGPGNEQFF. CDR3 coding DNA: TGTGCCAGCAGCCTGGCAGGGGGCCCCGGCAATGAGCAGTTCTTC. The complete variable domain, with remaining parts taken from reference TRBV11-2 and TRBJ2-1, reads EAGVAQSPRYKIIEKRQSVAFWCNPISGHATLYWYQQILGQGPKLLIQFQNNGVVDDSQLPKDRFSAERLKGVDSTLKIQPAKLEDSAVYLCASSLAGGPGNEQFFGPGTRLTVL.

This clone was counted a few times. The rearrangement links TRBV10-3 to TRBJ2-7, with 9 bases lining up with TRBD1. V was pared by 2 bases and J by 5 bases, with 4 bases of the junction left unmatched. Germline assignment: CDR1 ENHRY and CDR2 SYGVKD. The CDR3 contains 14 residues. The chain's CDR3 is CAISEQGTGNEQYF. CDR3 bases: TGTGCCATCAGTGAGCAAGGGACAGGGAACGAGCAGTACTTC.

The V and J genes are TRBV28 and TRBJ2-5, with TRBD2 as a possible D gene (6 bases). Trimming shortened V by 7 bases and J by 9 bases, and 18 bases separated the two germline ends. Germline V gene lookup returns CDR1 MDHEN and CDR2 SYDVKM. The CDR3 runs to 13 residues. CDR3 sequence (DNA): TGTGCCAGCAAAGGGGCTAGCGTGATCGCCCAGTACTTC. As protein: CASKGASVIAQYF.

V and J are TRBV14 and TRBJ1-1, with D perhaps matching TRBD1 (5 bases). This CDR3 contains 16 residues. CDR1 is SGHDN, CDR2 FVKESK, per germline. Trimming removed 1 base at V and 0 bases at J, with 12 bases between. CDR3 region: CASSQAGGGMNTEAFF. The DNA for the CDR3 is TGTGCCAGCAGCCAAGCTGGCGGGGGGATGAACACTGAAGCTTTCTTT.

This clone was seen a handful of times. The chain links TRBV5-8 to TRBJ2-7; 8 nucleotides line up with TRBD1. The junction had 3 bases not matched to a gene; V was cut back by 8 bases and J by 2 bases. Germline loops: CDR1 SGHTS, CDR2 YDEGEE. The CDR3 has 12 amino acids. The CDR3 spells CASTGQAYEQYF. DNA of the CDR3: TGTGCCAGTACGGGACAGGCCTACGAGCAGTACTTC.

The chain combines TRBV5-4 with TRBJ1-2; the D gene is possibly TRBD1 (6 bases). Trimming shortened V by 4 bases and J by 0 bases, and 25 bases separated the two germline ends. The germline CDR1 and CDR2 sequences are SGHNT and YYREEE (reference sequence). The CDR3 loop spans 19 amino acids. The CDR3 loop is CASSKTPGALGASNYGYTF. CDR3 nucleotide sequence: TGTGCCAGCAGCAAGACCCCAGGGGCCTTAGGGGCTTCTAACTATGGCTACACCTTC.

The V call is TRBV7-9, the J call TRBJ1-4; D unresolved. CDR1 is SEHNR, CDR2 FQNEAQ, per germline (reference sequence). The CDR3 has 13 residues. Trimming pared 1 base from V and 6 bases from J, leaving 6 bases between. As DNA, the CDR3 is TGTGCCAGCAGCTTAGAGTCAGATGAAAAACTGTTTTTT. Protein: CASSLESDEKLFF.

V gene TRBV4-3 combines with J gene TRBJ2-2; 9 nucleotides line up with TRBD1. CDR1 and CDR2 from the germline V gene are LGHNA and YSLEER. The CDR3 is 17 amino acids. J gave up 2 bases and V 0 bases, and 4 bases lay outside the gene matches. The CDR3 DNA reads TGCGCCAGCAGCCAAGAGGGGGACAGGGATAACACCGGGGAGCTGTTTTTT. Translation gives CASSQEGDRDNTGELFF.

This chain connects TRBV7-8 to TRBJ2-3, with 9 bases aligning to TRBD2. CDR1 and CDR2 (germline): SGHVS, FQNEAQ. V was clipped by 5 bases and J by 3 bases; unmatched bases: 9. The CDR3 is 16 amino acids. This CDR3 reads CASSPVSGGTTDTQYF. In DNA form, the CDR3 reads TGTGCCAGCAGCCCGGTCAGCGGGGGGACAACAGATACGCAGTATTTT. The complete variable domain, with remaining parts taken from reference TRBV7-8 and TRBJ2-3, reads GAGVSQSPRYKVAKRGQDVALRCDPISGHVSLFWYQQALGQGPEFLTYFQNEAQLDKSGLPSDRFFAERPEGSVSTLKIQRTQQEDSAVYLCASSPVSGGTTDTQYFGPGTRLTVL.

The V call is TRBV29-1, the J call TRBJ2-4; 8 positions agree with TRBD2. CDR1 is SQVTM, CDR2 ANQGSEA, per germline. This CDR3 spans 16 amino acids. Trimming took 4 bases from V and 1 from J; bases not matched to a gene: 9. In DNA form, the CDR3 reads TGCAGCGTTGGGCTGTCAGCGGGAGTGGCCAAAAACATTCAGTACTTC. Residues: CSVGLSAGVAKNIQYF.

This chain connects TRBV18 to TRBJ2-1; TRBD2 agrees at 9 bases. With 0 bases clipped from V and 6 bases from J, the junction kept 6 bases outside the gene matches. The CDR3 loop spans 16 amino acids. Per germline, CDR1 KGHSH and CDR2 LQKENI. The CDR3 DNA reads TGTGCCAGCTCACCACCGTGGGCGGGAGGGACCAATGAGCAGTTCTTC. Translation gives CASSPPWAGGTNEQFF.

This chain joins TRBV19 and TRBJ2-1; D ambiguous. This CDR3 is 15 amino acids long. Germline V gene data show CDR1 as LNHDA and CDR2 as SQIVND (reference sequence). The V end was cut by 6 bases, the J end by 0 bases, with 12 bases between. This chain's CDR3 is CASRSTPASYNEQFF. The CDR3 coding sequence is TGTGCCAGTAGATCGACTCCCGCCTCCTACAATGAGCAGTTCTTC.

The V gene is TRBV13, the J gene TRBJ2-7; 9 bases match TRBD2. The V segment lost 0 bases and the J segment 6 bases; nucleotides outside the gene matches: 9. Germline-derived CDR1 and CDR2 are PRHDT and FYEKMQ (reference sequence). The CDR3 is 16 residues long. For the CDR3, the DNA is TGTGCCAGCAGCTTAGGTCCTAGCGGGACCAGGGCCGAGCAGTACTTC. Amino acids: CASSLGPSGTRAEQYF. The full variable domain, completed using reference TRBV13 and TRBJ2-7, is AAGVIQSPRHLIKEKRETATLKCYPIPRHDTVYWYQQGPGQDPQFLISFYEKMQSDKGSIPDRFSAQQFSDYHSELNMSSLELGDSALYFCASSLGPSGTRAEQYFGPGTRLTVT.

This rearrangement joins TRBV10-3 to TRBJ1-6, with unresolved D. Trimming pared 0 bases from V and 10 bases from J, leaving 16 bases between. The CDR3 has 16 residues. Per germline, CDR1 ENHRY and CDR2 SYGVKD. CDR3 DNA sequence: TGTGCCATCAGTGAGTCGGGAGGGAGGGTAAACTCACCCCTCCACTTT. Translation gives CAISESGGRVNSPLHF.

The V gene is TRBV28, the J gene TRBJ2-2; possible D gene TRBD1, 5 bases. The CDR3 contains 12 residues. Germline V gene data show CDR1 as MDHEN and CDR2 as SYDVKM. The germline V and J ends were trimmed by 6 bases and 7 bases, with 9 bases remaining between them. The CDR3 sequence: CASRAGLGELFF. In DNA, the CDR3 is TGTGCCAGCAGGGCAGGGCTCGGGGAGCTGTTTTTT.